These 28 T cell receptor beta chains share one sample of origin, sequenced in a study of CD8 T cells in ankylosing spondylitis. TCRdb ran MiXCR on the 5' RACE reads and lists one entry per CDR3 protein. The sample lists 300,000 to 350,000 distinct CDR3 sequences, around 10% occurring once. Sequencing used blood, either unsorted or a sorted T cell fraction (not recorded which). The source is a female donor with ankylosing spondylitis or in good health (not recorded which).

In its sample, this clonotype was seen many times. A read error may produce the germline difference seen at one junction end. The CDR3 DNA follows: TGTGCCAGCAGCAAAGAGACCCAGTACTTC. Encoded protein: CASSKETQYF. This chain connects TRBV3-1 to TRBJ2-5; D is uncertain. The CDR3 is made up of 10 amino acids. CDR1 and CDR2 from the germline V gene are LGHDT and YNNKEL (reference sequence).

The chain combines TRBV5-1 with TRBJ2-2, with D perhaps matching TRBD1 or TRBD2 (6 bases each). The CDR3 extends over 15 amino acids. In germline, CDR1 is SGHRS, CDR2 YFSETQ. Between the trimmed V and J ends, which lost 7 bases and 0 bases, there was a span of 13 bases. DNA of the CDR3: TGCGCCAGCCGAGGGGGGTTCTCGAACACCGGGGAGCTGTTTTTT. Its translation: CASRGGFSNTGELFF.

This clonotype has more than one count but fewer than ten. This chain connects TRBV6-2 or TRBV6-3 to TRBJ2-5; 7 bases map to TRBD1. Germline-derived CDR1 and CDR2 are MNHEY and SVGEGT. The CDR3 is 16 residues long. The ends lost 8 bases at V and 7 bases at J; junction bases unmatched: 19. The CDR3 reads CASGRIRQGPPGTQYF. The CDR3 DNA sequence: TGTGCCAGCGGAAGGATACGACAGGGCCCACCAGGGACCCAGTACTTC.

The chain uses TRBV30 and TRBJ1-1; 7 bases fit TRBD1. CDR3 length: 13 amino acids. CDR1 GTSNPN and CDR2 SVGIG come from the germline V gene (reference sequence). The ends lost 4 bases at V and 2 bases at J; junction bases unmatched: 4. CDR3 protein: CAWTRGGNTEAFF. DNA of the CDR3: TGTGCCTGGACCAGGGGGGGTAACACTGAAGCTTTCTTT.

This clonotype showed up many times. This chain uses TRBV20-1 with TRBJ1-6, with D possibly TRBD1 on 6 matching bases. Trimming pared 1 base from V and 4 bases from J, leaving 14 bases between. This CDR3 is 16 amino acids long. Per the germline V gene, CDR1 is DFQATT and CDR2 is SNEGSKA (reference sequence). In DNA, the CDR3 is TGCAGTGCTAGAGCAACAGGGAGGAGGTATAATTCACCCCTCCACTTT. Its protein is CSARATGRRYNSPLHF.

There are many counts of this clonotype. The CDR3 sequence: CATATSGTDTQYF. CDR3 DNA: TGTGCCACCGCCACTAGCGGCACAGATACGCAGTATTTT. The chain uses TRBV12-3 or TRBV12-4 and TRBJ2-3; 7 bases line up with TRBD2. Trimming cost V 10 bases and J 1 base; bases outside gene matches: 5. CDR3 length equals 13 residues.

This clonotype was recorded at least ten times. CDR3 in amino acids: CSARKHTEAFF. The CDR3 coding sequence is TGCAGTGCTAGAAAGCACACTGAAGCTTTCTTT. This chain connects TRBV20-1 to TRBJ1-1, with D unresolved. This CDR3 contains 11 residues. V was clipped by 2 bases and J by 3 bases, with 4 bases between them. Per germline, CDR1 DFQATT and CDR2 SNEGSKA (reference sequence).

This clonotype occurred once. The chain links TRBV5-1 to TRBJ1-4; D ambiguous. From germline, CDR1 is SGHRS and CDR2 YFSETQ. The CDR3 sequence is 15 residues long. Trimming took off 0 bases at V and 8 bases at J, with 14 bases between the two ends. The CDR3 region has the DNA TGCGCCAGCAGCTTGGCCGAGGGAGGCGGGGAAAAACTGTTTTTT. Protein: CASSLAEGGGEKLFF.

This clonotype was seen once. This may stem from a read error, because a much larger clone lies one nucleotide away. Since no conserved phenylalanine or tryptophan closes the CDR3, a read error is the likely cause. V is TRBV7-9 and J is TRBJ2-1; D could derive from TRBD1 or TRBD2 (6 bases each). Looked up from germline, CDR1 is SEHNR and CDR2 is FQNEAQ (reference sequence). V lost 6 bases and J 5 bases, leaving 14 bases between the germline ends. The CDR3 covers 14 residues. The CDR3 here is CASRSTGADNEQFL. The CDR3 bases are TGTGCCAGCAGATCGACGGGGGCGGACAATGAGCAGTTCTTG.

This rearrangement joins TRBV7-6 to TRBJ2-1, with D unresolved. There are 13 residues in the CDR3. Germline V gene lookup returns CDR1 SGHVS and CDR2 FNYEAQ. The V gene lost 7 bases and the J gene lost 5 bases, with 12 bases spanning the gap. The CDR3 region has the DNA TGTGCCAGCACCCTTCTGAGTGACAATGAGCAGTTCTTC. Its translation is CASTLLSDNEQFF.

This clonotype was found many times. The chain is built from TRBV2 and TRBJ1-2; D may be TRBD1 (5 bases). The CDR3 runs to 11 residues. The V end lost 8 bases, the J end lost 4 bases, and 8 bases lay between the germline ends. Germline CDR1 reads SNHLY; CDR2 reads FYNNEI. In DNA, the CDR3 is TGTGCCAGCGGGGCTTCCTATGGCTACACCTTC. It encodes CASGASYGYTF.

This clonotype was seen at least ten times. The rearrangement joins TRBV20-1 to TRBJ2-3, with D unclear. The CDR3 sequence is 10 residues long. Deletions cut 5 bases from V and 5 bases from J, with 5 bases between. Germline V gene lookup returns CDR1 DFQATT and CDR2 SNEGSKA (reference sequence). The CDR3 coding sequence is TGCAGTGCTTCACAAGATACGCAGTATTTT. It encodes CSASQDTQYF.

On this clonotype itself: This may arise from a read error, as a much more abundant clone is one base away. The chain is built from TRBV4-3 and TRBJ1-2; D gene unclear. Trimming cost V 4 bases and J 4 bases, with 13 bases left between them. The CDR3 loop spans 14 amino acids. The germline V gene encodes CDR1 LGHNA and CDR2 YSLEER. This chain's CDR3 is CASSPVGWTYGYTF. The CDR3, as DNA: TGCGCCAGCAGCCCAGTAGGTTGGACCTATGGCTACACCTTC.

This clonotype was counted a few times. The chain uses TRBV6-2 or TRBV6-3 and TRBJ1-2, with no clear D. The CDR3 is made up of 14 amino acids. The V and J ends lost 0 bases and 2 bases respectively, with 7 bases between them. Germline assignment: CDR1 MNHEY and CDR2 SVGEGT. The chain's CDR3 is CASSYSTGNYGYTF. The CDR3 DNA is TGTGCCAGCAGTTACTCCACGGGGAACTATGGCTACACCTTC.

The CDR3 DNA sequence: TGCGCCAGCAGTCAAGAGGCTAGCGGCTTGGGTTACAATGAGCAGTTCTTC. Encoded protein: CASSQEASGLGYNEQFF. The rearrangement links TRBV5-1 to TRBJ2-1; 7 nucleotides match TRBD2. The V and J ends lost 5 bases and 4 bases, in that order; junction bases with no gene match: 15. This CDR3 spans 17 amino acids. Germline loops: CDR1 SGHRS, CDR2 YFSETQ.

The chain joins TRBV7-2 to TRBJ2-1, with TRBD2 matching over 11 bases. Germline loops: CDR1 SGHTA, CDR2 FQGNSA. J lost 5 bases, V lost 8 bases, and 8 bases had no gene match. The CDR3 covers 15 residues. This chain's CDR3 is CASGDGTSGHNEQFF. CDR3 sequence (DNA): TGTGCCAGCGGGGACGGGACTAGCGGACACAATGAGCAGTTCTTC.

V and J are TRBV11-2 and TRBJ2-1, with TRBD1 matching 10 bases. The CDR3 extends over 13 amino acids. Unmatched junction bases numbered 4, after V lost 6 bases and J lost 8 bases. Germline V gene data show CDR1 as SGHAT and CDR2 as FQNNGV. The DNA of the CDR3 is TGTGCCAGCAGTCTTGACAGGGGGCATGAGCAGTTCTTC. Its translation is CASSLDRGHEQFF.

This clonotype has ten or more counts. The rearrangement joins TRBV4-3 to TRBJ2-4, with 7 positions matching TRBD2. The CDR3 has 15 residues. The junction had 7 bases not matched to a gene; V was cut back by 0 bases and J by 8 bases. The germline CDR1 and CDR2 sequences are LGHNA and YSLEER. For the CDR3, the DNA is TGCGCCAGCAGCCAAGATTCGGGCGGGAGCGACATTCAGTACTTC. It encodes CASSQDSGGSDIQYF.

This clonotype has more than one count but fewer than ten. This chain uses TRBV19 with TRBJ1-2; weak D call: TRBD1 (5 bases). Germline V gene lookup returns CDR1 LNHDA and CDR2 SQIVND (reference sequence). V was cut by 8 bases and J by 5 bases, with 12 bases left in between. The CDR3 loop spans 12 amino acids. DNA for the CDR3: TGTGCCAGTCTGGGGGAAGCTTATGGCTACACCTTC. Translation gives CASLGEAYGYTF.

There are many counts of this clonotype. The gene calls are TRBV5-1 and TRBJ1-1; D is uncertain. The CDR3 runs to 11 residues. V lost 0 bases and J lost 6, with 3 bases in between. Per the germline V gene, CDR1 is SGHRS and CDR2 is YFSETQ. The CDR3 nucleotides read TGCGCCAGCAGCTTGGGGGCTGAAGCTTTCTTT. Translation: CASSLGAEAFF.

This clonotype was detected many times. This sequence joins TRBV12-3 or TRBV12-4 and TRBJ1-4; maybe TRBD1 (6 bases). The V and J ends lost 8 bases and 3 bases respectively, with 13 bases between them. CDR3 size: 14 residues. The CDR3 loop reads CASALEGANEKLFF. As DNA, the CDR3 is TGTGCCAGCGCCCTGGAGGGGGCTAATGAAAAACTGTTTTTT.

V is TRBV28 and J is TRBJ2-5; no firm D call. Per the germline V gene, CDR1 is MDHEN and CDR2 is SYDVKM. V was shortened by 2 bases and J by 1 base, with 14 bases between the two germline ends. The CDR3 runs to 16 residues. CDR3 DNA sequence: TGTGCCAGCAGTTTAATGGGTGTCTTGGCCCAAGAGACCCAGTACTTC. Protein sequence: CASSLMGVLAQETQYF.

This clonotype showed up many times. The CDR3: CASSLGSFSGGTEAFF. The CDR3 nucleotides read TGCGCCAGCAGCTTGGGATCGTTTTCAGGGGGCACTGAAGCTTTCTTT. The chain uses TRBV5-1 and TRBJ1-1; 7 bases fit TRBD1. Germline V gives CDR1 SGHRS, CDR2 YFSETQ. J lost 4 bases, V lost 0 bases, and 9 bases had no gene match. This CDR3 spans 16 amino acids.

The sample holds a few counts of this clonotype. V usage is TRBV16 and J usage is TRBJ2-1; no definite D call. Germline V gene sequence: CDR1 KGHSY, CDR2 FQNENV. The V end was cut by 4 bases, the J end by 8 bases, with 15 bases between. This CDR3 spans 14 amino acids. CDR3 loop: CASSRDRTTDEQFF. CDR3 DNA sequence: TGTGCCAGCAGCCGGGATCGCACAACGGATGAGCAGTTCTTC. Based on the CDR3 plus reference TRBV16 and TRBJ2-1, the full variable domain is GEEVAQTPKHLVRGEGQKAKLYCAPIKGHSYVFWYQQVLKNEFKFLISFQNENVFDETGMPKERFSAKCLPNSPCSLEIQATKLEDSAVYFCASSRDRTTDEQFFGPGTRLTVL.

Remarks on this clonotype: A much larger clone sits a single nucleotide away, making a read error possible. The CDR3 DNA reads as TGTGCCATTATGAACCTGACGGGAAACTATGCCTACACCTTC. Protein product: CAIMNLTGNYAYTF. V and J are TRBV10-3 and TRBJ1-2; D not certain. The CDR3 has 14 residues. The germline V gene encodes CDR1 ENHRY and CDR2 SYGVKD.

With regard to this clonotype: A much larger clone sits a single nucleotide away, making a read error possible. The chain carries TRBV28 and TRBJ1-2, with D possibly TRBD1 on 6 matching bases. The CDR3 is 15 residues long. Germline values: CDR1 MDHEN, CDR2 SYDVKM. The CDR3 DNA is TGTGCCAGCAGTCGAAACGACAGGTTGAACTTTGGCTACACCTTC. Its protein product is CASSRNDRLNFGYTF.

This clonotype was found many times. The gene calls are TRBV20-1 and TRBJ1-2; D is uncertain. The germline V gene encodes CDR1 DFQATT and CDR2 SNEGSKA (reference sequence). V lost 6 bases, J lost 2 bases, and 16 bases lay in between. CDR3 length: 14 amino acids. This CDR3 reads CSAPSTAGNYGYTF. The CDR3, as DNA: TGCAGTGCCCCCTCGACGGCTGGGAACTATGGCTACACCTTC.

This clonotype was seen at least ten times. The chain couples TRBV10-3 to TRBJ1-2; 7 bases line up with TRBD1. Germline values: CDR1 ENHRY, CDR2 SYGVKD. V trimming: 2 bases; J trimming: 4 bases; junction bases outside the gene matches: 10. This CDR3 is 16 amino acids long. In DNA form, the CDR3 reads TGTGCCATCAGTGAGGGCGAAGCAGGGGGAGTCTATGGCTACACCTTC. It codes for CAISEGEAGGVYGYTF.